The clone carrying this T cell receptor (beta chain) occurred many times. Its antigen is still unknown. These data originate in a study of tumor and adjacent non-tumor tissue in lung cancer. Turning to the study itself: Samples averaged around 4 million productive TCRbeta reads each. General study findings and limits: Normal lung showed higher cumulative top 100 clone frequency than tumor. Compared with tumor, normal lung showed significantly lower TCR diversity.

CDR1 and CDR2 from the germline V gene are MNHEY and SVGAGI. With 7 bases removed from V and 2 bases from J, the gap between germline ends came to 15 bases. The CDR3 spans 15 residues. The library came from three nested PCR rounds adapted from ARM-PCR protocols. MiXCR, applied by TCRdb to the multiplex PCR reads, yields one record per CDR3 protein. The sample lists some 90,000 distinct CDR3 sequences; about 61% were seen once. This sample's RNA came from whole unsorted tissue. The receptor was derived from a man in his sixties or seventies with non-small cell lung cancer. This chain links TRBV6-5 with TRBJ2-1; maybe TRBD1 (7 bases). Material: lung tumor tissue. The CDR3 DNA is TGTGCCAGCACCCAGGGGGGAGTACCCTACAATGAGCAGTTCTTC. This translates into CASTQGGVPYNEQFF.